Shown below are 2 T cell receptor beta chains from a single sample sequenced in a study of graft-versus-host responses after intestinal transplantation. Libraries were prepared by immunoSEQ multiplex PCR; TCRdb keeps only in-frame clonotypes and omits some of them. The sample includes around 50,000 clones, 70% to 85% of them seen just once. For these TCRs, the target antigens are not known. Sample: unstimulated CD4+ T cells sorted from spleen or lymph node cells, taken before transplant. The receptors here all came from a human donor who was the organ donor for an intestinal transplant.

Here the CDR3 DNA reads TGTGCCAGCAGCTTCCTACCCAATGAGCAGTTCTTC. As protein: CASSFLPNEQFF. The chain is built from TRBV7-6 and TRBJ2-1; D gene ambiguous. The V gene's germline CDR1 is SGHVS and CDR2 FNYEAQ. The CDR3 consists of 12 residues. The V gene lost 3 bases and the J gene lost 6 bases, with 6 bases spanning the gap.

CDR3 sequence reads: CASSVEVSDTQYF. For the CDR3, the DNA is TGTGCCAGCAGCGTAGAGGTTTCAGATACGCAGTATTTT. V usage is TRBV9 and J usage is TRBJ2-3; D unclear. The CDR3 totals 13 residues. The germline CDR1 and CDR2 sequences are SGDLS and YYNGEE. Trimming shortened V by 0 bases and J by 4 bases, and 6 bases separated the two germline ends.